This is a list of T cell receptor beta chains from one sample in a study of Graves' ophthalmopathy and Graves' hyperthyroidism. One entry per CDR3 protein results from TCRdb running MiXCR on the multiplex PCR reads. The sample lists almost 750,000 distinct CDR3 sequences; about 44% were seen once. The source material was peripheral blood. These receptors all stem from an adult man with Graves' ophthalmopathy. The conserved cysteine and the conserved F or W are not part of the CDR3 here. Each record gives: J gene, V gene, CDR3 protein.

j_gene: TRBJ1-4; v_gene: TRBV20-1; CDR3aa: SARDRVDEKLF
j_gene: TRBJ1-2; v_gene: TRBV25-1; CDR3aa: ATGTATYGYT
j_gene: TRBJ1-4; v_gene: TRBV2; CDR3aa: ASSEGQIQYEKLF
j_gene: TRBJ2-1; v_gene: TRBV2; CDR3aa: ASSSGETYNEQF
j_gene: TRBJ1-5; v_gene: TRBV7-8; CDR3aa: ASSENVGDQPQH
j_gene: TRBJ2-2; v_gene: TRBV10-3; CDR3aa: AISDTGRDRTGELF
j_gene: TRBJ2-2; v_gene: TRBV24-1; CDR3aa: ATSDPPGQGVSHGELF
j_gene: TRBJ1-1; v_gene: TRBV10-3; CDR3aa: AISDSGQGNTEAF
j_gene: TRBJ2-6; v_gene: TRBV10-3; CDR3aa: ASSLDRIYSGANVLT
j_gene: TRBJ1-1; v_gene: TRBV10-3; CDR3aa: ASSTGYGTEAF
j_gene: TRBJ1-5; v_gene: TRBV19; CDR3aa: ASSKDRRQPQH
j_gene: TRBJ2-6; v_gene: TRBV7-2; CDR3aa: ASSFALDTAYVLT
j_gene: TRBJ1-5; v_gene: TRBV30; CDR3aa: AWSVPHLNQPQH
j_gene: TRBJ2-2; v_gene: TRBV10-3; CDR3aa: ASRDTISYPPGELF
j_gene: TRBJ1-6; v_gene: TRBV7-3; CDR3aa: ASSFGDSTNSPLH
j_gene: TRBJ2-2; v_gene: TRBV25-1; CDR3aa: ASSFRRADNTGELF
j_gene: TRBJ2-7; v_gene: TRBV7-9; CDR3aa: ASSGGGSLYEQY
j_gene: TRBJ1-5; v_gene: TRBV11-2; CDR3aa: ASSGVSQPQH
j_gene: TRBJ2-2; v_gene: TRBV25-1; CDR3aa: ASSQGSPNTGELF
j_gene: TRBJ1-5; v_gene: TRBV7-7; CDR3aa: ASSLSGQGTQPQH
j_gene: TRBJ1-5; v_gene: TRBV25-1; CDR3aa: AWSVRQGTNQPQH
j_gene: TRBJ1-6; v_gene: TRBV7-9; CDR3aa: ASSSGLGNSPLH
j_gene: TRBJ2-7; v_gene: TRBV2; CDR3aa: ASRPDSYEQY
j_gene: TRBJ2-3; v_gene: TRBV14; CDR3aa: ASSQDFVDLGDTQY
j_gene: TRBJ1-6; v_gene: TRBV20-1; CDR3aa: SASEDSPPLH
j_gene: TRBJ2-5; v_gene: TRBV19; CDR3aa: ASSGTGEGFETQY
j_gene: TRBJ2-2; v_gene: TRBV25-1; CDR3aa: ASLRTTANTGELF
j_gene: TRBJ2-7; v_gene: TRBV13; CDR3aa: ASKSGGAYEQY
j_gene: TRBJ2-5; v_gene: TRBV11-2; CDR3aa: ASSFGSPGVTYQETQY
j_gene: TRBJ2-5; v_gene: TRBV5-1; CDR3aa: ASSAGVYQETQY
j_gene: TRBJ2-7; v_gene: TRBV20-1; CDR3aa: SARDGGNEQY
j_gene: TRBJ1-1; v_gene: TRBV5-1; CDR3aa: ASSQKWGTTSEAF
j_gene: TRBJ2-5; v_gene: TRBV5-1; CDR3aa: ASSLGQVYQETQY
j_gene: TRBJ1-4; v_gene: TRBV9; CDR3aa: ASSAGGSQKLF
j_gene: TRBJ2-7; v_gene: TRBV11-3; CDR3aa: ASSLVRASEY
j_gene: TRBJ1-1; v_gene: TRBV12-3/TRBV12-4; CDR3aa: ASRAFRGDTEAF
j_gene: TRBJ1-3; v_gene: TRBV12-3/TRBV12-4; CDR3aa: ASEVSGAGNTIY
j_gene: TRBJ1-6; v_gene: TRBV20-1; CDR3aa: SAHDRSSYNSPLH
j_gene: TRBJ1-6; v_gene: TRBV7-9; CDR3aa: ASSQTGQGNSPLH
j_gene: TRBJ1-5; v_gene: TRBV9; CDR3aa: ASSADRGLQPQH
j_gene: TRBJ1-3; v_gene: TRBV2; CDR3aa: ASSEGLGNTIY
j_gene: TRBJ2-5; v_gene: TRBV10-3; CDR3aa: AISEAHREETQY
j_gene: TRBJ1-2; v_gene: TRBV4-3; CDR3aa: ASGRAGDYGYT
j_gene: TRBJ2-2; v_gene: TRBV25-1; CDR3aa: ASSLSMNTGELF
j_gene: TRBJ1-6; v_gene: TRBV27; CDR3aa: ASSLGPDGNSPLH
j_gene: TRBJ1-2; v_gene: TRBV20-1; CDR3aa: SARVLQGVEGYT
j_gene: TRBJ1-6; v_gene: TRBV12-3/TRBV12-4; CDR3aa: ATKEQEFQPLH
j_gene: TRBJ2-7; v_gene: TRBV9; CDR3aa: ASSWSGRPYEQY
j_gene: TRBJ2-7; v_gene: TRBV29-1; CDR3aa: SVGLAGWYNEQY
j_gene: TRBJ2-7; v_gene: TRBV7-2; CDR3aa: ASSLAWTSGREYEQY
j_gene: TRBJ1-1; v_gene: TRBV9; CDR3aa: ASSQGTGLITEAF
j_gene: TRBJ2-5; v_gene: TRBV5-6; CDR3aa: ASSVYTGGETQY
j_gene: TRBJ2-7; v_gene: TRBV7-9; CDR3aa: ASSSRGRGEQY
j_gene: TRBJ2-2; v_gene: TRBV25-1; CDR3aa: ASRRGLENTGELF